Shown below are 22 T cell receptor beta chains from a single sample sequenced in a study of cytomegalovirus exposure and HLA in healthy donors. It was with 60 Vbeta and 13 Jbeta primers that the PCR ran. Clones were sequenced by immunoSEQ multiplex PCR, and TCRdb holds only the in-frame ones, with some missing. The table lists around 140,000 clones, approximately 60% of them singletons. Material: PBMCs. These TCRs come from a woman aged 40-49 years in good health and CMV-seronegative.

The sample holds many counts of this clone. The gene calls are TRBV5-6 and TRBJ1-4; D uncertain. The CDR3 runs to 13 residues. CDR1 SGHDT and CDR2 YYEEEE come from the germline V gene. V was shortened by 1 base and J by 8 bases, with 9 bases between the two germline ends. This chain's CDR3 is CASSLYDGEKLFF. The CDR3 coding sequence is TGTGCCAGCAGCTTGTACGACGGGGAAAAACTGTTTTTT. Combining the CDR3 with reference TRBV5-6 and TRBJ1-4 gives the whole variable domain DAGVTQSPTHLIKTRGQQVTLRCSPKSGHDTVSWYQQALGQGPQFIFQYYEEEERQRGNFPDRFSGHQFPNYSSELNVNALLLGDSALYLCASSLYDGEKLFFGSGTQLSVL.

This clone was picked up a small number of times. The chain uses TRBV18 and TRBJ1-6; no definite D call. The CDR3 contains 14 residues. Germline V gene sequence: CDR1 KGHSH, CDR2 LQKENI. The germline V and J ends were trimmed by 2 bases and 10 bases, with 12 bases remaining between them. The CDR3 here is CASSPDRGGSPLHF. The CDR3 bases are TGTGCCAGCTCACCAGATCGTGGAGGCTCACCCCTCCACTTT.

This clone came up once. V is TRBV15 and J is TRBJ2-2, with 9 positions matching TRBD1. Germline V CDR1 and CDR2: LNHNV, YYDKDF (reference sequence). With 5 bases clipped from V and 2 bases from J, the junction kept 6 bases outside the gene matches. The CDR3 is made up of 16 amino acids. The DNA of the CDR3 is TGTGCCACCAGCGCTCGGACAGGGGCAAACACCGGGGAGCTGTTTTTT. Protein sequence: CATSARTGANTGELFF.

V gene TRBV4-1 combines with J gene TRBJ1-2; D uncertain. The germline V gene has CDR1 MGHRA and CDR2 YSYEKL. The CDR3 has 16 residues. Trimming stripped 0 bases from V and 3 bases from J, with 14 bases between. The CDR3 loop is CASSQDQALPHYGYTF. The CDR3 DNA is TGCGCCAGCAGCCAAGATCAGGCCTTACCCCACTATGGCTACACCTTC.

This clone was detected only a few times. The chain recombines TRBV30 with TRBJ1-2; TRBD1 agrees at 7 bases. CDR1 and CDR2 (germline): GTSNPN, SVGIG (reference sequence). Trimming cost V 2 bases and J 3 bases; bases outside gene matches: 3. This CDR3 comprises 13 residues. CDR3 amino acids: CAWSPDRDYGYTF. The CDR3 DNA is TGTGCCTGGAGTCCCGACAGGGACTATGGCTACACCTTC.

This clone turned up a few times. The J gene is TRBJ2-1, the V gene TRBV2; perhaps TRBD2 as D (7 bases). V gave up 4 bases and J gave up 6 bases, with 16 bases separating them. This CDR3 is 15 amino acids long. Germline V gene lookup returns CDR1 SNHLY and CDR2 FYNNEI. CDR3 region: CASSGQQGGGNEQFF. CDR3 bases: TGTGCCAGCAGTGGACAACAGGGAGGGGGCAATGAGCAGTTCTTC.

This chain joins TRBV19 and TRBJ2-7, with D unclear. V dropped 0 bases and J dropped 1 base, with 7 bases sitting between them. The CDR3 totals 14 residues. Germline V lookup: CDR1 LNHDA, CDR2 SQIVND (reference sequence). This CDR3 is CASSIDRTSYEQYF. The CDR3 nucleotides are TGTGCCAGTAGTATAGACCGAACATCCTACGAGCAGTACTTC.

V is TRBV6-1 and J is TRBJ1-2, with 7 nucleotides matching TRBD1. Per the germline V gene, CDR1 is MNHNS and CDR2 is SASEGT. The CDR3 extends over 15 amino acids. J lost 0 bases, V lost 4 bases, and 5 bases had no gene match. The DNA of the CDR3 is TGTGCCAGCAGTGGCCGGGACAGCCCTAACTATGGCTACACCTTC. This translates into CASSGRDSPNYGYTF.

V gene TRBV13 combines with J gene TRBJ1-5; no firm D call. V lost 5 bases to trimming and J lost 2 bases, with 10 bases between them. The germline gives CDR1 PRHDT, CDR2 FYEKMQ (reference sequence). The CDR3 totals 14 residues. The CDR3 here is CASSLSGGNQPQHF. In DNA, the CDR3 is TGTGCCAGCAGCCTTTCCGGGGGCAATCAGCCCCAGCATTTT.

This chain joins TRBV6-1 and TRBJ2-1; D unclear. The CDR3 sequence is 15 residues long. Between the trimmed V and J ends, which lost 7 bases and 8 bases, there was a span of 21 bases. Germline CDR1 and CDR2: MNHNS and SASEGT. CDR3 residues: CASIQRSSPFDEQFF. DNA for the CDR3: TGTGCCAGCATTCAGCGTTCCTCTCCCTTTGATGAGCAGTTCTTC.

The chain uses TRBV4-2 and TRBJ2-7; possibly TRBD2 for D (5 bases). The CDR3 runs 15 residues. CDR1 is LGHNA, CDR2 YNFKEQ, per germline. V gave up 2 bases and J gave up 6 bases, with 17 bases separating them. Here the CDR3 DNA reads TGTGCCAGCAGCCAACCCCTAATTTCCCGGGGCGAGCAGTACTTC. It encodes CASSQPLISRGEQYF.

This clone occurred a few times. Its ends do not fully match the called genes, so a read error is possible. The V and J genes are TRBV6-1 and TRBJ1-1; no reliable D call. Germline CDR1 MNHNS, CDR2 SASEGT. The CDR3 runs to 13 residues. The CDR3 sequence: CASREGSGTEAFF. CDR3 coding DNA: TGTGCCAGCAGGGAAGGGTCGGGTACTGAAGCTTTCTTT.

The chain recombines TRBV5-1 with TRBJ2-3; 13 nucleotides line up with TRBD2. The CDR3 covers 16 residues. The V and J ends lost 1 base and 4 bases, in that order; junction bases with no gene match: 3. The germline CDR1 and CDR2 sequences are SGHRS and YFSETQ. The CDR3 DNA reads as TGCGCCAGCAGCTTGTGGGGGACTAGCGGGGCAGATACGCAGTATTTT. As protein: CASSLWGTSGADTQYF.

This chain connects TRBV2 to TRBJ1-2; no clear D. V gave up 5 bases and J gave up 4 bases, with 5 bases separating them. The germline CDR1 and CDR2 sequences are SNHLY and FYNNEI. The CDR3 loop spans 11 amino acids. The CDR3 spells CASSSVYGYTF. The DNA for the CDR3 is TGTGCCAGCAGTTCAGTCTATGGCTACACCTTC.

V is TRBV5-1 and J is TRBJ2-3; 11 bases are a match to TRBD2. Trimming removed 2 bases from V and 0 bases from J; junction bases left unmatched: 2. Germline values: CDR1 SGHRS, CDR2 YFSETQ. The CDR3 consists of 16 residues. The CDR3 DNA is TGCGCCAGCAGCTTAACTAGCGGGGGTAGCACAGATACGCAGTATTTT. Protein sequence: CASSLTSGGSTDTQYF. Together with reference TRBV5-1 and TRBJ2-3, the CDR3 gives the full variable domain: KAGVTQTPRYLIKTRGQQVTLSCSPISGHRSVSWYQQTPGQGLQFLFEYFSETQRNKGNFPGRFSGRQFSNSRSEMNVSTLELGDSALYLCASSLTSGGSTDTQYFGPGTRLTVL.

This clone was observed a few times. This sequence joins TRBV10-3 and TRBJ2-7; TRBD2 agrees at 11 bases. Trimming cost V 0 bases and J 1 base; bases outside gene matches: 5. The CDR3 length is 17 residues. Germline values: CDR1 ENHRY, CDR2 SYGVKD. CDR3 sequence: CAISESLAGETSYEQYF. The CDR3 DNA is TGTGCCATCAGTGAGTCACTAGCGGGGGAGACATCCTACGAGCAGTACTTC.

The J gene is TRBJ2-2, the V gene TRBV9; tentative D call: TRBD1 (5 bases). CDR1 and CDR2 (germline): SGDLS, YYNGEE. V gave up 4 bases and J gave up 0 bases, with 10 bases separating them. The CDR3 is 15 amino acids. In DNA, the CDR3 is TGTGCCAGCAGCACCAGGACACCGAACACCGGGGAGCTGTTTTTT. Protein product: CASSTRTPNTGELFF. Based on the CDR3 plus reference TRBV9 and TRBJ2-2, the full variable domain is DSGVTQTPKHLITATGQRVTLRCSPRSGDLSVYWYQQSLDQGLQFLIQYYNGEERAKGNILERFSAQQFPDLHSELNLSSLELGDSALYFCASSTRTPNTGELFFGEGSRLTVL.

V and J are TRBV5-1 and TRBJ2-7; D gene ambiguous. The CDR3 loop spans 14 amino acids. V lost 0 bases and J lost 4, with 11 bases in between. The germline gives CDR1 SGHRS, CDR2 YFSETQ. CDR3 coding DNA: TGCGCCAGCAGCTTGGGGTTGTCCGCGTACGAGCAGTACTTC. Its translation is CASSLGLSAYEQYF.

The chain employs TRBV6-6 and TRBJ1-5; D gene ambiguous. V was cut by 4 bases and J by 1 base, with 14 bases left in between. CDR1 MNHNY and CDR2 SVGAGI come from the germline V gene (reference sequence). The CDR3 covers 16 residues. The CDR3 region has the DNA TGTGCCAGCAGTTCCAGAACAGACCTCAGCAATCAGCCCCAGCATTTT. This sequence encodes CASSSRTDLSNQPQHF.

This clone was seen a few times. The CDR3 protein is CASSHDLTVDSYGYTF. CDR3 nucleotides: TGCGCCAGCAGCCACGACCTCACAGTGGACTCATATGGCTACACCTTC. This chain connects TRBV4-1 to TRBJ1-2; no clear D. The CDR3 is 16 amino acids. The V gene's germline CDR1 is MGHRA and CDR2 YSYEKL. Trimming removed 3 bases from V and 5 bases from J, with 19 bases in between.

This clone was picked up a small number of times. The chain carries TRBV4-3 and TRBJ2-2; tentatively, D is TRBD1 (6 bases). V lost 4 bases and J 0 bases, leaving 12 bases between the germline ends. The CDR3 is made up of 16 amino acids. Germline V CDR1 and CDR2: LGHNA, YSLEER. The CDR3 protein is CASSPWTDSNTGELFF. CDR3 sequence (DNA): TGCGCCAGCAGCCCATGGACAGATTCGAACACCGGGGAGCTGTTTTTT.

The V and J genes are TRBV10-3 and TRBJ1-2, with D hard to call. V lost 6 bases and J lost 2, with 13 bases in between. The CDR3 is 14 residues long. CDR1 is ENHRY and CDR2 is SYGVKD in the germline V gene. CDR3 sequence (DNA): TGTGCCATCAGGCCCGGACTGATCAACTATGGCTACACCTTC. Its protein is CAIRPGLINYGYTF.